The 22 T cell receptor beta chains in this list originate from one sample, sequenced in a study of technical replicates of blood from several donors. The protocol was immunoSEQ multiplex PCR, while the TCRdb copy is restricted to in-frame clones and leaves out a portion. The sample has 91,000 or so clones, about 95% seen once. The material sequenced was T cells isolated from PBMCs. The receptors here all came from a human donor in good health.

The V and J genes are TRBV7-9 and TRBJ1-5, with D unclear. Germline V gives CDR1 SEHNR, CDR2 FQNEAQ (reference sequence). Deletions cut 8 bases from V and 4 bases from J, with 9 bases between. CDR3 length: 12 amino acids. The CDR3 loop is CASSTENQPQHF. CDR3 in DNA: TGTGCCAGCTCGACTGAGAATCAGCCCCAGCATTTT.

The chain links TRBV5-6 to TRBJ2-7; 14 nucleotides agree with TRBD2. With V trimmed by 4 bases and J by 4 bases, 4 bases remained unmatched. This CDR3 region has 15 residues. CDR1 SGHDT and CDR2 YYEEEE come from the germline V gene. The CDR3: CASSLGLAGAYEQYF. CDR3 nucleotides: TGTGCCAGCAGCCTGGGACTAGCGGGAGCATACGAGCAGTACTTC. Variable domain in full (rest from reference TRBV5-6 and TRBJ2-7): DAGVTQSPTHLIKTRGQQVTLRCSPKSGHDTVSWYQQALGQGPQFIFQYYEEEERQRGNFPDRFSGHQFPNYSSELNVNALLLGDSALYLCASSLGLAGAYEQYFGPGTRLTVT.

The V and J genes are TRBV19 and TRBJ2-1; TRBD2 agrees at 11 bases. Germline V gene lookup returns CDR1 LNHDA and CDR2 SQIVND (reference sequence). The CDR3 is 20 amino acids. The V segment lost 10 bases and the J segment 3 bases; nucleotides outside the gene matches: 23. The CDR3, as DNA: TGTGCCACCCACTCCTTTCCTAGCGGGAGGTCCGTTGGGGGCTACAATGAGCAGTTCTTC. As protein: CATHSFPSGRSVGGYNEQFF.

The chain joins TRBV7-3 to TRBJ2-1; the D is unclear. CDR1 is SGHTA and CDR2 is FQGTGA in the germline V gene. This CDR3 comprises 12 residues. V lost 6 bases to trimming and J lost 4 bases, with 7 bases between them. CDR3 nucleotides: TGTGCCAGCAGTCAGGTTTACAATGAGCAGTTCTTC. This translates into CASSQVYNEQFF.

The rearrangement links TRBV4-1 to TRBJ2-3, with 11 nucleotides matching TRBD2. V was pared by 4 bases and J by 3 bases, with 0 bases of the junction left unmatched. CDR3 length equals 14 residues. Per germline, CDR1 MGHRA and CDR2 YSYEKL. The CDR3 loop is CASSRTSGTDTQYF. CDR3 nucleotide sequence: TGCGCCAGCAGCCGGACTAGCGGGACAGATACGCAGTATTTT.

The CDR3 DNA reads TGTGCCAGCTCTCTCACCTATTCTTACTACAATGAGCAGTTCTTC. Amino acid sequence: CASSLTYSYYNEQFF. V gene TRBV2 combines with J gene TRBJ2-1; D gene ambiguous. The CDR3 runs 15 residues. The germline V gene encodes CDR1 SNHLY and CDR2 FYNNEI. Between the trimmed V and J ends, which lost 8 bases and 3 bases, there was a span of 17 bases.

The chain combines TRBV10-3 with TRBJ2-3, with 11 positions matching TRBD1. The CDR3 loop spans 15 amino acids. CDR1 is ENHRY and CDR2 is SYGVKD in the germline V gene. The V segment lost 8 bases and the J segment 4 bases; nucleotides outside the gene matches: 8. Here the CDR3 reads CAIGGAGQGADTQYF. The CDR3 nucleotides are TGTGCCATCGGGGGAGCGGGACAGGGGGCAGATACGCAGTATTTT.

The CDR3 bases are TGTGCCAGCAGGGCGGGGGGCGAGCCCCAGCATTTT. This encodes CASRAGGEPQHF. V is TRBV27 and J is TRBJ1-5; TRBD1 might be the D (6 bases). Deletions cut 6 bases from V and 8 bases from J, with 11 bases between. The germline V gene encodes CDR1 MNHEY and CDR2 SMNVEV (reference sequence). CDR3 size: 12 residues.

The V gene is TRBV5-1, the J gene TRBJ2-2, with D maybe TRBD2 (6 bases). The CDR3 sequence is 15 residues long. The V gene's germline CDR1 is SGHRS and CDR2 YFSETQ. The V end lost 1 base, the J end lost 7 bases, and 14 bases lay between the germline ends. CDR3 nucleotide sequence: TGCGCCAGCAGCTTGATTAGCGGCCAGATCGGGGAGCTGTTTTTT. Protein: CASSLISGQIGELFF.

The chain employs TRBV19 and TRBJ2-7, with TRBD2 as a possible D gene (5 bases). CDR3 length: 13 residues. V was shortened by 3 bases and J by 3 bases, with 9 bases between the two germline ends. Germline lookup yields CDR1 LNHDA and CDR2 SQIVND (reference sequence). The CDR3 DNA follows: TGTGCCAGTAGTATCGGGATCAACTACGAGCAGTACTTC. This encodes CASSIGINYEQYF.

The V gene is TRBV5-4, the J gene TRBJ2-7, with 13 bases aligning to TRBD2. Germline V lookup: CDR1 SGHNT, CDR2 YYREEE (reference sequence). The CDR3 consists of 15 residues. V was clipped by 4 bases and J by 4 bases; unmatched bases: 5. The CDR3: CASSQRTSGRYEQYF. In DNA, the CDR3 is TGTGCCAGCAGCCAGAGGACTAGCGGGAGATACGAGCAGTACTTC.

This chain joins TRBV7-2 and TRBJ2-1; possible D gene TRBD1, 5 bases. From germline, CDR1 is SGHTA and CDR2 FQGNSA. The germline V and J ends were trimmed by 2 bases and 7 bases, with 12 bases remaining between them. CDR3 size: 14 residues. CDR3: CASSLQGSWNEQFF. The CDR3 nucleotides are TGTGCCAGCAGCTTACAGGGTTCTTGGAATGAGCAGTTCTTC.

V is TRBV4-3 and J is TRBJ2-7; no reliable D call. The CDR3 covers 11 residues. The V end lost 4 bases, the J end lost 3 bases, and 4 bases lay between the germline ends. Germline CDR1 and CDR2: LGHNA and YSLEER. This CDR3 reads CASSLCYEQYF. The CDR3, as DNA: TGCGCCAGCAGCCTCTGCTACGAGCAGTACTTC.

The chain has TRBV30 and TRBJ2-2; D uncertain. Trimming pared 4 bases from V and 4 bases from J, leaving 10 bases between. The germline V gene encodes CDR1 GTSNPN and CDR2 SVGIG (reference sequence). This CDR3 has 13 residues. CDR3 coding DNA: TGTGCCTGGACCCCCCAGGCCACCGGGGAGCTGTTTTTT. Protein sequence: CAWTPQATGELFF. The whole variable domain, remainder taken from reference TRBV30 and TRBJ2-2, is SQTIHQWPATLVQPVGSPLSLECTVEGTSNPNLYWYRQAAGRGLQLLFYSVGIGQISSEVPQNLSASRPQDRQFILSSKKLLLSDSGFYLCAWTPQATGELFFGEGSRLTVL.

The chain combines TRBV30 with TRBJ1-2; 8 nucleotides line up with TRBD1. With V trimmed by 2 bases and J by 4 bases, 3 bases remained unmatched. Germline CDR1 GTSNPN, CDR2 SVGIG (reference sequence). The CDR3 runs to 13 residues. The DNA for the CDR3 is TGTGCCTGGAGTCCGGGACAGGTCTATGGCTACACCTTC. Protein: CAWSPGQVYGYTF.

V gene TRBV18 combines with J gene TRBJ1-3, with 8 nucleotides matching TRBD1. There are 18 residues in the CDR3. The ends lost 3 bases at V and 0 bases at J; junction bases unmatched: 10. Germline V gene sequence: CDR1 KGHSH, CDR2 LQKENI. In nucleotides, the CDR3 is TGTGCCAGCTCACCCCTGAGACAGGGGTCCCTCTCTGGAAACACCATATATTTT. It yields the protein CASSPLRQGSLSGNTIYF.

This rearrangement joins TRBV19 to TRBJ2-7, with D possibly being TRBD1 (6 bases). V lost 4 bases, J lost 3 bases, and 16 bases lay in between. Germline V lookup: CDR1 LNHDA, CDR2 SQIVND (reference sequence). This CDR3 is built from 15 residues. The chain's CDR3 is CASSTTGTLNYEQYF. CDR3 in DNA: TGTGCCAGTAGTACCACCGGGACACTTAACTACGAGCAGTACTTC.

This chain uses TRBV10-3 with TRBJ2-5; weak D call: TRBD2 (6 bases). V was shortened by 3 bases and J by 1 base, with 12 bases between the two germline ends. CDR1 and CDR2 (germline): ENHRY, SYGVKD. The CDR3 runs to 15 residues. The CDR3: CAISDRAGVQETQYF. The CDR3 DNA is TGTGCCATCAGTGATCGAGCGGGTGTCCAAGAGACCCAGTACTTC.

About this clone itself: Distinct nucleotide sequences in the sample also encode this CDR3. This chain links TRBV10-3 with TRBJ2-1, with 8 bases aligning to TRBD2. The length of the CDR3 is 15 residues. The germline gives CDR1 ENHRY, CDR2 SYGVKD. V lost 4 bases and J lost 0; bases outside the gene matches: 2. The CDR3 DNA is TGTGCCATCAGTGGAGGGACTAGCTCCTACAATGAGCAGTTCTTC. It translates to CAISGGTSSYNEQFF.

The gene calls are TRBV6-1 and TRBJ1-2; 8 positions match TRBD1. CDR1 is MNHNS and CDR2 is SASEGT in the germline V gene. J gave up 10 bases and V 0 bases, and 10 bases lay outside the gene matches. This CDR3 is 15 amino acids long. In DNA form, the CDR3 reads TGTGCCAGCAGTGAAGCGGCTTCCGGACAGGGCGACTACACCTTC. Translating it yields CASSEAASGQGDYTF.

The V and J genes are TRBV11-2 and TRBJ2-7, with TRBD1 matching 7 bases. The CDR3 spans 14 residues. V lost 5 bases, J lost 5 bases, and 9 bases stayed unmatched. In germline, CDR1 is SGHAT, CDR2 FQNNGV. CDR3 sequence: CASSVTGSSNEQYF. For the CDR3, the DNA is TGTGCCAGCAGCGTGACAGGGAGCAGTAACGAGCAGTACTTC.

The chain employs TRBV7-2 and TRBJ1-1; D ambiguous. Germline assignment: CDR1 SGHTA and CDR2 FQGNSA. The CDR3 contains 13 residues. Trimming left V 4 bases short and J 10 bases short, with 16 bases between. This chain's CDR3 is CASSSNTGFGAFF. The DNA of the CDR3 is TGTGCCAGCAGCTCTAACACGGGTTTTGGAGCTTTCTTT.